The sequence of this T cell receptor beta chain was determined in a study of cytomegalovirus exposure and HLA in healthy donors. The PCR contained 60 Vbeta and 13 Jbeta primers. Generated by immunoSEQ multiplex PCR, the TCRdb table keeps only in-frame clones and is missing some. The sample records under 150,000 clones, around 81% being singletons. CDR1 SGHRS and CDR2 YFSETQ come from the germline V gene. Trimming at V came to 7 bases and at J to 3 bases, leaving 2 bases not matched to a gene. CDR3 size: 14 residues. The sample comprised PBMCs. The receptor was isolated from a male donor in good health and CMV-seronegative. The gene calls are TRBV5-1 and TRBJ2-3, with 13 bases matching TRBD2. CDR3 coding DNA: TGCGCCAGCGCACTAGCGGGAGGGACAGATACGCAGTATTTT. Protein sequence: CASALAGGTDTQYF.